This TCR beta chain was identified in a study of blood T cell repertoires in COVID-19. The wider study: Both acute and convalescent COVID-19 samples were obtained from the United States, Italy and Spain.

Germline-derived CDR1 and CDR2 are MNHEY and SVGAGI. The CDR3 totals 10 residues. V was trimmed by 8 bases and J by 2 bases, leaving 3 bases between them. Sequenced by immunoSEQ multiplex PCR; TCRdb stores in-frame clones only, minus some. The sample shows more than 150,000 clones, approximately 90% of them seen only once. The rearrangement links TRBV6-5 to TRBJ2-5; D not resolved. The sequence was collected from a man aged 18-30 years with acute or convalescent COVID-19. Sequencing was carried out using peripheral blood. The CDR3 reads CASLQETQYF. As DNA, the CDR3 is TGTGCCAGCCTACAAGAGACCCAGTACTTC.